One and the same sample provided the 6 T cell receptor beta chains below, sequenced in a study of T cell changes during pregnancy in multiple sclerosis (dated by TCRdb to the late 2010s). Libraries were made using the immunoSEQ multiplex PCR assay. TCRdb obtained this table from immuneACCESS and retained in-frame rearrangements with V and J assigned. These tables miss some clones; where compared with another copy, unresolved V genes account for less than half of the shortfall, and the remainder is unexplained. The sample data list roughly 30,000 clones, and under 95% of these were observed just once. The ten most abundant clones make up around 0.38% of the sample. This sample comprised CD4+ T cells from peripheral blood mononuclear cells, obtained in the second trimester of pregnancy. The receptor source for this set is a female donor with multiple sclerosis, enrolled in a pregnancy study.

This chain connects TRBV7-6 to TRBJ1-1; possible D gene TRBD1, 6 bases. CDR1 and CDR2 (germline): SGHVS, FNYEAQ. The CDR3 is 12 amino acids. The V end was cut by 5 bases, the J end by 11 bases, with 15 bases between. CDR3 amino acids: CASSHRTGRAFF. DNA for the CDR3: TGTGCCAGCAGCCACCGTACAGGGCGGGCTTTCTTT.

This clone came up once. The V gene is TRBV5-5, the J gene TRBJ2-7; TRBD1 matches at 12 bases. Germline V CDR1 and CDR2: SGHKS, YYEKEE (reference sequence). The CDR3 is 15 amino acids. V was pared by 2 bases and J by 2 bases, with 2 bases of the junction left unmatched. CDR3 amino acids: CASSLGTGGPYEQYF. The CDR3 region has the DNA TGTGCCAGCAGCTTAGGGACAGGGGGCCCCTACGAGCAGTACTTC.

The CDR3 DNA follows: TGTGCCAGTAGTATCGGGCAGGGGTTTCTGGTGGCGAGCACCGGGGAGCTGTTTTTT. Protein: CASSIGQGFLVASTGELFF. V and J are TRBV19 and TRBJ2-2; D perhaps matches TRBD1 (6 bases). Germline assignment: CDR1 LNHDA and CDR2 SQIVND (reference sequence). The CDR3 is 19 residues long. V was clipped by 3 bases and J by 4 bases, with 24 bases between them. Supplemented by reference TRBV19 and TRBJ2-2, the full variable domain reads DGGITQSPKYLFRKEGQNVTLSCEQNLNHDAMYWYRQDPGQGLRLIYYSQIVNDFQKGDIAEGYSVSREKKESFPLTVTSAQKNPTAFYLCASSIGQGFLVASTGELFFGEGSRLTVL.

The gene calls are TRBV19 and TRBJ1-4, with D possibly TRBD1 on 6 matching bases. CDR1 LNHDA and CDR2 SQIVND come from the germline V gene (reference sequence). V was pared by 4 bases and J by 3 bases, with 15 bases between. CDR3 length equals 16 residues. The CDR3 sequence is CASSRGTAGANEKLFF. The CDR3 nucleotides are TGTGCCAGTAGTAGAGGGACGGCAGGGGCTAATGAAAAACTGTTTTTT.

The chain has TRBV4-1 and TRBJ2-7; D unresolved. Germline V lookup: CDR1 MGHRA, CDR2 YSYEKL. Trimming took off 2 bases at V and 3 bases at J, with 14 bases between the two ends. The CDR3 runs to 15 residues. The CDR3 region is CASSQSALGLYEQYF. CDR3 DNA: TGCGCCAGCAGCCAATCGGCGCTAGGCCTCTACGAGCAGTACTTC.

V usage is TRBV6-1 and J usage is TRBJ2-1; 13 positions agree with TRBD2. The germline CDR1 and CDR2 sequences are MNHNS and SASEGT. The J segment lost 7 bases and the V segment lost 11 bases, leaving 8 bases of the junction unmatched. This CDR3 contains 14 residues. CDR3 sequence (DNA): TGTGCCGGCTCACTAGCGGGAGGGCCAAATGAGCAGTTCTTC. Translating it yields CAGSLAGGPNEQFF.